The next 7 T cell receptor beta chains were all read from a single sample in a study of blood T cell repertoires in COVID-19. This table comes from immunoSEQ multiplex PCR, and its TCRdb copy is limited to in-frame clones, with some not included. This repertoire shows about 42,000 clones, about three quarters found once; its top ten account for 28%. The sample consisted of peripheral blood. The receptors derive from a woman in her 70s with acute or convalescent COVID-19.

J is TRBJ1-4 and V is TRBV28; 8 bases align to TRBD1. Germline lookup yields CDR1 MDHEN and CDR2 SYDVKM. The CDR3 extends over 14 amino acids. With 6 bases clipped from V and 8 bases from J, the junction kept 8 bases outside the gene matches. CDR3 in DNA: TGTGCCAGCAGCTCCGGGACAGGAAGAGAAAAACTGTTTTTT. Protein sequence: CASSSGTGREKLFF.

This chain connects TRBV28 to TRBJ1-5; possibly TRBD1 for D (6 bases). From germline, CDR1 is MDHEN and CDR2 SYDVKM. Trimming removed 7 bases from V and 0 bases from J, with 16 bases in between. The CDR3 is 16 residues long. CDR3 sequence reads: CASMTRTVYSNQPQHF. DNA for the CDR3: TGTGCCAGCATGACTCGGACAGTCTATAGCAATCAGCCCCAGCATTTT.

The chain joins TRBV11-1 to TRBJ1-1; D gene uncertain. This CDR3 has 15 amino acids. Trimming took 6 bases from V and 4 from J, leaving 18 bases between them. The V gene's germline CDR1 is SGHAT and CDR2 FQDESV (reference sequence). CDR3 sequence reads: CASRGVSAKGTEAFF. CDR3 sequence (DNA): TGTGCCAGCAGGGGCGTTTCCGCCAAAGGCACTGAAGCTTTCTTT.

The chain is built from TRBV12-3 or TRBV12-4 and TRBJ2-1, with D possibly TRBD1 on 6 matching bases. Between the trimmed V and J ends, which lost 1 base and 9 bases, there was a span of 10 bases. This CDR3 is built from 13 residues. This CDR3 reads CASSLVGQSEQFF. The CDR3 nucleotides read TGTGCCAGCAGTTTAGTTGGACAGTCTGAGCAGTTCTTC.

The genes are TRBV18 and TRBJ1-4; D may be TRBD1 (5 bases). Trimming cost V 5 bases and J 4 bases, with 8 bases left between them. The CDR3 has 13 amino acids. From germline, CDR1 is KGHSH and CDR2 LQKENI. CDR3 bases: TGTGCCAGCTCAGTAAGGGGTAATGAAAAACTGTTTTTT. It yields the protein CASSVRGNEKLFF.

The chain joins TRBV19 to TRBJ2-7; tentative D call: TRBD2 (5 bases). In germline, CDR1 is LNHDA, CDR2 SQIVND (reference sequence). The CDR3 is made up of 14 amino acids. V was pared by 7 bases and J by 1 base, with 14 bases between. In DNA form, the CDR3 reads TGTGCCAGTATACGGGATTGGCCATCCTACGAGCAGTACTTC. Amino acids: CASIRDWPSYEQYF. The full variable domain, its missing parts supplied by reference TRBV19 and TRBJ2-7, is DGGITQSPKYLFRKEGQNVTLSCEQNLNHDAMYWYRQDPGQGLRLIYYSQIVNDFQKGDIAEGYSVSREKKESFPLTVTSAQKNPTAFYLCASIRDWPSYEQYFGPGTRLTVT.

This chain links TRBV7-6 with TRBJ2-1, with 7 bases lining up with TRBD2. This CDR3 is 15 amino acids long. Germline lookup yields CDR1 SGHVS and CDR2 FNYEAQ. The V and J ends lost 1 base and 2 bases, in that order; junction bases with no gene match: 2. CDR3 nucleotides: TGTGCCAGCAGCTTAGAGGGGACTACCTACAATGAGCAGTTCTTC. Its protein product is CASSLEGTTYNEQFF. The complete variable domain, with remaining parts taken from reference TRBV7-6 and TRBJ2-1, reads GAGVSQSPRYKVTKRGQDVALRCDPISGHVSLYWYRQALGQGPEFLTYFNYEAQQDKSGLPNDRFSAERPEGSISTLTIQRTEQRDSAMYRCASSLEGTTYNEQFFGPGTRLTVL.